This TCR beta chain came from a study of OX40 agonist ivuxolimab in advanced cancers. Study at large: The patients received ivuxolimab by intravenous route every 2 weeks at 0.01 to 10 mg/kg.

Only in-frame clones appear in the TCRdb table, and some are missing; sequencing was by immunoSEQ multiplex PCR. Of roughly 71,000 clones in the sample, roughly nine tenths are singletons; the top ten hold under 1.1%. The CDR3 totals 12 residues. The germline V gene encodes CDR1 SGHTS and CDR2 YDEGEE. The V end lost 2 bases, the J end lost 1 base, and 2 bases lay between the germline ends. Blood draws occurred at baseline, cycle 4 day 1, and cycle 7 day 1. J is TRBJ2-3 and V is TRBV5-8; unclear D gene. The TCR sequence derives from an adult with an advanced solid tumor such as melanoma, head and neck, liver or kidney cancer. The sample consisted of CD4+ or CD8+ T cells sorted from blood, taken in a trial of the OX40 agonist ivuxolimab. CDR3 sequence (DNA): TGTGCCAGCAGCTTCCGCACAGATACGCAGTATTTT. Residues: CASSFRTDTQYF.